The 27 T cell receptor beta chains in this list originate from one sample, sequenced in a study of response to subunit inactivated influenza vaccine. TCRdb recomputed calls from the RT-PCR reads with MiXCR, one row per CDR3 protein. The sample contains about 540,000 distinct CDR3 sequences, 12% to 15% of which appear only once. The source material was PBMCs from blood, sampled roughly 12 days after vaccination. These receptors were obtained from a man aged 45-60 years who received an inactivated influenza vaccine.

This clonotype came up a few times. The chain joins TRBV11-2 to TRBJ2-7; D not certain. V gave up 1 base and J gave up 2 bases, with 12 bases separating them. CDR1 SGHAT and CDR2 FQNNGV come from the germline V gene. This CDR3 spans 15 amino acids. The DNA of the CDR3 is TGTGCCAGCAGCTTAGGGGCCAAGGGTCCCTACGAGCAGTACTTC. Encoded protein: CASSLGAKGPYEQYF.

The chain employs TRBV7-2 and TRBJ1-2, with D uncertain. Trimming removed 1 base from V and 7 bases from J, with 16 bases in between. The V gene's germline CDR1 is SGHTA and CDR2 FQGNSA. The CDR3 contains 15 residues. The CDR3 region has the DNA TGTGCCAGCAGCTTAGTGGGAAGTACCTTGGGTGGCTACACCTTC. The encoded protein is CASSLVGSTLGGYTF.

The chain recombines TRBV5-1 with TRBJ2-1, with a possible D match to TRBD1 (6 bases). The V gene lost 1 base and the J gene lost 8 bases, with 10 bases spanning the gap. From germline, CDR1 is SGHRS and CDR2 YFSETQ. The CDR3 sequence is 13 residues long. The CDR3 reads CASSLSGVHEQFF. In DNA form, the CDR3 reads TGCGCCAGCAGCTTGTCAGGGGTCCATGAGCAGTTCTTC.

The CDR3 protein is CASSQGRARAEQYF. The CDR3 DNA sequence: TGTGCCAGCAGCCAAGGCCGGGCTCGGGCCGAGCAGTACTTC. The chain recombines TRBV4-2 with TRBJ2-7; no reliable D call. The V end was cut by 1 base, the J end by 6 bases, with 13 bases between. CDR1 LGHNA and CDR2 YNFKEQ come from the germline V gene. The CDR3 totals 14 residues.

The gene calls are TRBV7-9 and TRBJ1-2, with D tentatively TRBD1 (6 bases). Between the trimmed V and J ends, which lost 5 bases and 8 bases, there was a span of 12 bases. Germline V gene data show CDR1 as SEHNR and CDR2 as FQNEAQ (reference sequence). The length of the CDR3 is 12 residues. The CDR3 protein is CASSVRGSGYTF. DNA for the CDR3: TGTGCCAGCAGCGTCAGGGGTAGCGGCTACACCTTC.

The chain joins TRBV28 to TRBJ2-7, with 7 bases aligning to TRBD1. The CDR3 contains 20 residues. The J segment lost 2 bases and the V segment lost 3 bases, leaving 22 bases of the junction unmatched. Germline CDR1 and CDR2: MDHEN and SYDVKM. This chain's CDR3 is CASSFPGGLSLDRSTYEQYF. CDR3 nucleotide sequence: TGTGCCAGCAGTTTTCCAGGGGGTTTAAGCCTAGACCGATCGACCTACGAGCAGTACTTC.

The sample holds a few counts of this clonotype. The chain is built from TRBV20-1 and TRBJ2-3, with 9 bases identical to TRBD2. Germline V CDR1 and CDR2: DFQATT, SNEGSKA (reference sequence). V shed 8 bases, J shed 4 bases, and the junction held 13 bases outside the gene matches. The CDR3 is made up of 15 amino acids. This chain's CDR3 is CSTRKAGGWADTQYF. CDR3 bases: TGCAGTACTCGGAAAGCGGGAGGTTGGGCAGATACGCAGTATTTT.

The chain carries TRBV9 and TRBJ2-1; tentative D call: TRBD1 (6 bases). Deletions cut 6 bases from V and 4 bases from J, with 17 bases between. This CDR3 has 15 residues. Germline CDR1 reads SGDLS; CDR2 reads YYNGEE. The CDR3 region is CASNDAGATYNEQFF. CDR3 DNA: TGTGCCAGCAATGACGCAGGGGCTACGTACAATGAGCAGTTCTTC.

The CDR3 loop is CASSSWTGREQFF. CDR3 DNA: TGTGCCAGCAGCTCGTGGACAGGGCGTGAGCAGTTCTTC. The chain uses TRBV5-6 and TRBJ2-1, with 8 bases fitting TRBD1. J was trimmed by 9 bases and V by 3 bases; bases with no gene match: 5. CDR3 length equals 13 residues. Germline V gene lookup returns CDR1 SGHDT and CDR2 YYEEEE.

A few counts support this clonotype. The CDR3 here is CASSLLGQGTDTQYF. The DNA for the CDR3 is TGTGCCAGCAGTTTATTGGGACAGGGGACAGATACGCAGTATTTT. The chain uses TRBV28 and TRBJ2-3, with 10 bases lining up with TRBD1. The CDR3 extends over 15 amino acids. The trim removed 1 base at V and 3 bases at J, leaving 1 base unmatched. Germline V CDR1 and CDR2: MDHEN, SYDVKM.

The sample holds a few counts of this clonotype. The V and J genes are TRBV5-1 and TRBJ2-7, with 10 bases identical to TRBD1. V dropped 4 bases and J dropped 6; count of bases not matched to a gene: 10. Germline CDR1 is SGHRS and CDR2 is YFSETQ. This CDR3 has 15 amino acids. The CDR3 reads CASSPRAGTGVEQYF. As DNA, the CDR3 is TGCGCCAGCAGCCCGAGGGCCGGGACAGGGGTCGAGCAGTACTTC.

This clonotype occurred a few times. The V gene is TRBV20-1, the J gene TRBJ2-7, with 13 bases that match TRBD2. Per the germline V gene, CDR1 is DFQATT and CDR2 is SNEGSKA (reference sequence). V dropped 6 bases and J dropped 3; count of bases not matched to a gene: 5. The CDR3 has 14 residues. In DNA form, the CDR3 reads TGCAGTGCAAAAGGACTAGCGGGAGTCTACGAGCAGTACTTC. Translating gives CSAKGLAGVYEQYF.

The chain carries TRBV15 and TRBJ1-4; possibly TRBD1 for D (6 bases). Deletions cut 1 base from V and 4 bases from J, with 10 bases between. Germline loops: CDR1 LNHNV, CDR2 YYDKDF (reference sequence). The CDR3 extends over 15 amino acids. The CDR3, as DNA: TGTGCCACCAGCAGAGGGACAGACAATAATGAAAAACTGTTTTTT. Translation: CATSRGTDNNEKLFF.

This clonotype has just a few counts. The chain links TRBV4-3 to TRBJ2-3; TRBD1 matches at 8 bases. The V segment lost 3 bases and the J segment 1 base; nucleotides outside the gene matches: 9. The CDR3 is made up of 17 amino acids. In germline, CDR1 is LGHNA, CDR2 YSLEER. The CDR3 reads CASSQTVVGQGTDTQYF. DNA of the CDR3: TGCGCCAGCAGCCAGACGGTAGTGGGACAGGGCACAGATACGCAGTATTTT.

This clonotype was found a few times. The chain has TRBV9 and TRBJ2-5; D ambiguous. CDR3 length equals 14 residues. Germline V lookup: CDR1 SGDLS, CDR2 YYNGEE. Between the trimmed V and J ends, which lost 0 bases and 1 base, there was a span of 7 bases. The CDR3 is CASSVGGGQETQYF. The DNA for the CDR3 is TGTGCCAGCAGCGTAGGCGGCGGCCAAGAGACCCAGTACTTC.

This clonotype was seen more than once but under ten times. V is TRBV20-1 and J is TRBJ1-2; D possibly corresponds to TRBD1 (5 bases). CDR1 is DFQATT and CDR2 is SNEGSKA in the germline V gene (reference sequence). V was cut by 1 base and J by 4 bases, with 13 bases left in between. This CDR3 comprises 14 residues. Here the CDR3 DNA reads TGCAGTGCTAGAGGGGACTCTATGGGCTATGGCTACACCTTC. Amino acid sequence: CSARGDSMGYGYTF.

This clonotype was observed a handful of times. The rearrangement links TRBV7-2 to TRBJ2-1; D may be TRBD1 (5 bases). The CDR3 has 13 amino acids. V was clipped by 8 bases and J by 7 bases, with 15 bases between them. Germline assignment: CDR1 SGHTA and CDR2 FQGNSA. The CDR3 here is CASATGPPNEQFF. Written as DNA, the CDR3 is TGTGCCAGCGCAACAGGCCCACCGAATGAGCAGTTCTTC.

This clonotype was seen a handful of times. V gene TRBV27 combines with J gene TRBJ2-2, with 9 bases matching TRBD1. V lost 6 bases to trimming and J lost 7 bases; unmatched junction nucleotides: 9. The length of the CDR3 is 15 residues. Per the germline V gene, CDR1 is MNHEY and CDR2 is SMNVEV (reference sequence). Here the CDR3 reads CASRSGQGRNGELFF. CDR3 in DNA: TGTGCCAGCAGGTCAGGACAGGGGCGAAACGGGGAGCTGTTTTTT.

This chain connects TRBV7-8 to TRBJ1-6; D uncertain. Germline V gives CDR1 SGHVS, CDR2 FQNEAQ. CDR3 length: 17 amino acids. V lost 7 bases, J lost 0 bases, and 16 bases lay in between. The CDR3 reads CASTSGGIFSYNSPLHF. The CDR3 DNA sequence: TGTGCCAGCACCTCTGGAGGGATCTTCTCCTATAATTCACCCCTCCACTTT. Combining the CDR3 with reference TRBV7-8 and TRBJ1-6 gives the whole variable domain GAGVSQSPRYKVAKRGQDVALRCDPISGHVSLFWYQQALGQGPEFLTYFQNEAQLDKSGLPSDRFFAERPEGSVSTLKIQRTQQEDSAVYLCASTSGGIFSYNSPLHFGNGTRLTVT.

The chain carries TRBV6-5 and TRBJ1-1, with 8 bases identical to TRBD1. The CDR3 is made up of 17 amino acids. V gave up 0 bases and J gave up 3 bases; unmatched junction bases: 9. Germline V gene lookup returns CDR1 MNHEY and CDR2 SVGAGI. Here the CDR3 reads CASSYSPGQGFDTEAFF. The CDR3 nucleotides read TGTGCCAGCAGTTACTCTCCCGGACAGGGCTTTGACACTGAAGCTTTCTTT.

In this sample, this clonotype turned up many times. The CDR3 coding sequence is TGTGCCAGCAGCCCCCCGCCGACTTTGGGAGGGTTCTTC. It is translated as CASSPPPTLGGFF. V and J are TRBV3-1 and TRBJ2-1, with D maybe TRBD2 (6 bases). V gave up 4 bases and J gave up 15 bases, with 19 bases separating them. The CDR3 contains 13 residues. Per germline, CDR1 LGHDT and CDR2 YNNKEL (reference sequence).

This clonotype was seen at least ten times. This chain links TRBV7-9 with TRBJ2-5; possibly TRBD2 for D (6 bases). Germline assignment: CDR1 SEHNR and CDR2 FQNEAQ (reference sequence). This CDR3 is 14 amino acids long. V was shortened by 6 bases and J by 5 bases, with 16 bases between the two germline ends. The CDR3 DNA follows: TGTGCCAGCAGACTCCAGGGTGGGGGGGAGACCCAGTACTTC. Its translation: CASRLQGGGETQYF.

The chain has TRBV2 and TRBJ1-1, with D perhaps matching TRBD1 (5 bases). The germline CDR1 and CDR2 sequences are SNHLY and FYNNEI. This CDR3 comprises 15 residues. V lost 1 base, J lost 3 bases, and 12 bases lay in between. CDR3 region: CASSEVQGGYTEAFF. For the CDR3, the DNA is TGTGCCAGCAGTGAAGTCCAGGGAGGGTACACTGAAGCTTTCTTT. Together with reference TRBV2 and TRBJ1-1, the CDR3 gives the full variable domain: EPEVTQTPSHQVTQMGQEVILRCVPISNHLYFYWYRQILGQKVEFLVSFYNNEISEKSEIFDDQFSVERPDGSNFTLKIRSTKLEDSAMYFCASSEVQGGYTEAFFGQGTRLTVV.

The CDR3 DNA reads TGTGCCAGCAAGTACCCCACTGGAAGACAGGGGCCATTAATGAACACTGAAGCTTTCTTT. This sequence encodes CASKYPTGRQGPLMNTEAFF. The chain combines TRBV6-2 or TRBV6-3 with TRBJ1-1; 8 nucleotides align to TRBD1. Germline V lookup: CDR1 MNHEY, CDR2 SVGEGT. The length of the CDR3 is 20 residues. The V gene end was trimmed by 7 bases and the J gene end by 0 bases; junction bases not matched to a gene: 22.

This clonotype was counted only a few times. The chain carries TRBV7-2 and TRBJ2-7; TRBD2 aligns across 9 bases. The length of the CDR3 is 13 residues. Trimming removed 5 bases from V and 7 bases from J; junction bases left unmatched: 6. Germline CDR1 SGHTA, CDR2 FQGNSA. CDR3 protein: CASSRLAVWEQYF. The CDR3 nucleotides are TGTGCCAGCAGCCGACTAGCGGTATGGGAGCAGTACTTC.

Worth noting for this clonotype: A much larger clone differs by one base, so this may be a read error. The gene calls are TRBV20-1 and TRBJ2-7; D is undetermined. The CDR3 has 11 amino acids. In germline, CDR1 is DFQATT, CDR2 SNEGSKA (reference sequence). V lost 2 bases and J 2 bases, leaving 4 bases between the germline ends. The chain's CDR3 is CSARRTYEQYF. CDR3 nucleotide sequence: TGCAGTGCTAGACGAACCTACGAGCAGTACTTC.

This chain links TRBV28 with TRBJ1-6, with 7 bases aligning to TRBD1. V shed 10 bases and J 12 bases; nucleotides not matched to a gene: 9. The germline CDR1 and CDR2 sequences are MDHEN and SYDVKM. The CDR3 is 12 residues long. The CDR3 DNA reads as TGTGCCATCCGACAGGGAATGGGACCCCTCCACTTT. It codes for CAIRQGMGPLHF.